This entry concerns a single TCR beta chain. The CDR3 runs 15 residues. Trimming left V 0 bases short and J 1 base short, with 7 bases between. CDR1 and CDR2 from the germline V gene are MNHEY and SVGAGI. This sample is drawn from a study of cytomegalovirus exposure and HLA in healthy donors. Overall study context: HLA-typed donors were the source of 90 million or so unique TCRs, which an early data release held.

60 Vbeta and 13 Jbeta primers were used in PCR. Generated by immunoSEQ multiplex PCR, the TCRdb table keeps only in-frame clones and is missing some. Of approximately 150,000 clones in the sample, around 73% were seen once. V is TRBV6-5 and J is TRBJ1-3; no firm D call. The sequenced sample consisted of PBMCs. This receptor was identified in a woman aged 18 to 35 in good health and CMV-seronegative. The CDR3 sequence is CASSYSWESGNTIYF. Written as DNA, the CDR3 is TGTGCCAGCAGTTACTCGTGGGAGTCTGGAAACACCATATATTTT.